A selection of T cell receptor beta chains follows, all from one sample in a study of read filtering for tumor transcriptome and immune sequencing. TCRdb reprocessed the reads via MiXCR and lists one record per CDR3 protein. Of 40,000 to 55,000 distinct CDR3 sequences listed, roughly 19% are singletons. The sequenced sample consisted of a population of CD138-negative cells sorted from bone marrow. The receptors derive from a donor aged 40 or over with multiple myeloma. Both conserved end residues are part of each CDR3. A D gene is named only where the DNA matches it firmly. Only part of the rows carry a size: once, few, many, or a class if the clone is expanded.

TRBJ1-5	TRBV12-3/TRBV12-4	few	NA	TGTGCCAGCAGTGGCCATAGCAATCAGCCCCAGCATTTT	CASSGHSNQPQHF
TRBJ2-3	TRBV4-1	many	TRBD2	TGCGCCAGCAGCCAACCTAAGGCCGGTAGCGGGATCCGAGATACGCAGTATTTT	CASSQPKAGSGIRDTQYF
TRBJ2-4	TRBV2	many	NA	TGTGCCAGCAGTGATAGCTGGGGCGCCCCGGCCAAAAACATTCAGTACTTC	CASSDSWGAPAKNIQYF
TRBJ2-1	TRBV20-1	many	NA	TGCAGTGCTAGAGAAGGCTACGGCAATGAGCAGTTCTTC	CSAREGYGNEQFF
TRBJ1-1	TRBV20-1	medium-sized	NA	TGCAGTGCTAGAGTAGGCAGGCGGAACACTGAAGCTTTCTTT	CSARVGRRNTEAFF
TRBJ2-1	TRBV6-6	few	TRBD1	TGTGCCAGCAGACCGGGACAGATCGGGAATGAGCAGTTCTTC	CASRPGQIGNEQFF
TRBJ2-7	TRBV19	NA	NA	TGTGCCAGTAGTGCCCCTCGGGCAGGGAGCTCCTACGAGCAGTACTTC	CASSAPRAGSSYEQYF
TRBJ2-5	TRBV7-6	many	TRBD2	TGTGCCAGCAGCTCGACTAGCCTAGAGACCCAGTACTTC	CASSSTSLETQYF
TRBJ2-7	TRBV12-3/TRBV12-4	NA	TRBD2	TGTGCCAGCAGGCGGGGGGAGGGCTACGAGCAGTACTTC	CASRRGEGYEQYF
TRBJ2-1	TRBV29-1	many	TRBD1	TGCAGCGTTAGCCCCCGGACAGGAGCCTCCTACAATGAGCAGTTCTTC	CSVSPRTGASYNEQFF
TRBJ2-2	TRBV7-9	many	NA	TGTGCCAGCAGCTTAGAAGGGATGGGACGGATTCCCACCGGGGAGCTGTTTTTT	CASSLEGMGRIPTGELFF
TRBJ2-1	TRBV5-4	NA	TRBD1	TGTGCCAGCAGCCGACAGGGAGCCCCATACAATGAGCAGTTCTTC	CASSRQGAPYNEQFF
TRBJ2-3	TRBV24-1	many	TRBD2	TGTGCCACCAGTGAGGCCAGCGGGAAAACAGATACGCAGTATTTT	CATSEASGKTDTQYF
TRBJ2-7	TRBV13	NA	NA	TGTGCCAGCAGCCTCACTTTCGAGCGGGCTAACTACGCGCAGTACTTC	CASSLTFERANYAQYF
TRBJ1-1	TRBV29-1	many	NA	TGCAGCGTCGCCCTGGCACGGAGGAACACTGAAGCTTTCTTT	CSVALARRNTEAFF
TRBJ2-3	TRBV5-1	NA	TRBD2	TGCGCCAGCAGCCCCGGGACTATCGAGACAGATACGCAGTATTTT	CASSPGTIETDTQYF
TRBJ2-1	TRBV6-2/TRBV6-3	many	TRBD2	TGTGCCAGCAGCCCTCACCCCCCTAGCGGGTCATCCTACAATGAGCAGTTCTTC	CASSPHPPSGSSYNEQFF
TRBJ2-3	TRBV9	NA	TRBD2	TGTGCCAGCAGCGTAGTCCCTAGCGGGATTGATACGCAGTATTTT	CASSVVPSGIDTQYF
TRBJ2-5	TRBV3-1	many	TRBD2	TGTGCCAGCAGCCAGGCACGCGGGGGAATAGGGGAGACCCAGTACTTC	CASSQARGGIGETQYF
TRBJ2-3	TRBV12-5	many	NA	TGTGCTAGTGGTTTTGGGCATAGCACAGATACGCAGTATTTT	CASGFGHSTDTQYF
TRBJ2-1	TRBV5-5	many	TRBD2	TGTGCCAGCAGCCTGATACTAGCGGCAAACTACAATGAGCGGTTCTTC	CASSLILAANYNERFF
TRBJ2-5	TRBV12-3/TRBV12-4	many	NA	TGTGCCAGCAGTGATGCACCCCAAGAGACCCAGTACTTC	CASSDAPQETQYF
TRBJ1-5	TRBV12-3/TRBV12-4	many	NA	TGTGCCAGCGCCAGGGCCCAGGGTCAGCCCCAGCATTTT	CASARAQGQPQHF
TRBJ1-4	TRBV5-1	many	TRBD1	TGCGCCAGCAGCTTGGATGGTACAGGGGTAAATGAAAAACTGTTTTTT	CASSLDGTGVNEKLFF
TRBJ1-5	TRBV29-1	many	NA	TGCAGCGTTGAATTTCCAGGAGGGGGAGGTCAGCCCCAGCATTTT	CSVEFPGGGGQPQHF
TRBJ2-3	TRBV4-1	many	NA	TGCGCCAGCAGCCCCGGTCCGACCACAGATACGCAGTATTTT	CASSPGPTTDTQYF
TRBJ1-1	TRBV14	NA	NA	TGTGCCAGCAGTCCTTACACAGACACTGAAGCTTTCTTT	CASSPYTDTEAFF
TRBJ1-5	TRBV5-1	many	TRBD1	TGCGCCAGCAGCACGGGACAGGTCAATCAGCCCCAGCATTTT	CASSTGQVNQPQHF
TRBJ2-5	TRBV7-2	few	TRBD2	TGTGCCAGCAGCTGGGGACTAGCGGGAGATCGAGAGACCCAGTACTTC	CASSWGLAGDRETQYF
TRBJ1-6	TRBV20-1	many	TRBD1	TGCAGTGCTAGACGAGGGACAGGGGATAATTCACCCCTCCACTTT	CSARRGTGDNSPLHF
TRBJ1-1	TRBV13	many	TRBD1	TGTGCCAGCAGCTTGGACCGGGACAGGGGCCCTGAAGCTTTCTTT	CASSLDRDRGPEAFF
TRBJ2-1	TRBV5-1	medium-sized	TRBD2	TGCGCCAGCAGTCCGGGACTAGCGGGAGGTACTTCCTACAATGAGCAGTTCTTC	CASSPGLAGGTSYNEQFF
TRBJ2-3	TRBV19	many	TRBD1	TGTGCCAGTAGTATCTCAGGGGGCGTTGGAGATACGCAGTATTTT	CASSISGGVGDTQYF
TRBJ1-1	TRBV7-2	NA	NA	TGTGCCAGCAGCGTAACCCCGAACACTGAAGCTTTCTTT	CASSVTPNTEAFF
TRBJ2-5	TRBV15	many	NA	TGTGCCACCGGGCGGAGTACATTAGAAGAGACCCAGTACTTC	CATGRSTLEETQYF
TRBJ1-5	TRBV7-2	many	NA	TGTGCCAGCAGCTTAGGATCCGGGAATGGCGGGCAGCCCCAGCATTTT	CASSLGSGNGGQPQHF
TRBJ2-7	TRBV11-2	few	NA	TGTGCCAGCAGCTTATATATCGGGTTGGGGGCGGGGGAGCAGTACTTC	CASSLYIGLGAGEQYF
TRBJ2-7	TRBV5-1	many	NA	TGCGCCAGCAGCTTGGGAGGGTCGGCCTACGAGCAGTACTTC	CASSLGGSAYEQYF
TRBJ1-1	TRBV10-3	many	NA	TGTGCCATCACCAAGGGGGGTGGGGACACTGAAGCTTTCTTT	CAITKGGGDTEAFF
TRBJ2-1	TRBV5-1	many	NA	TGCGCCAGCAGCTTGGGTCTATTCAATGAGCAGTTCTTC	CASSLGLFNEQFF
TRBJ2-4	TRBV4-1	many	TRBD1	TGCGCCAGCAGCCAGACAGGGGCCTTAGCCAAAAACATTCAGTACTTC	CASSQTGALAKNIQYF
TRBJ2-5	TRBV9	NA	NA	TGTGCCAGCACCCGGACAAGCGCAAACCAAGAGACCCAGTACTTC	CASTRTSANQETQYF
TRBJ1-1	TRBV7-9	many	NA	TGTGCCAGCAGCTTATCGGTGAACACTGAAGCTTTCTTT	CASSLSVNTEAFF
TRBJ1-1	TRBV4-1	many	TRBD1	TGCGCCAGCAGCCATTGGACAGGGACCGAAGCTTTCTTT	CASSHWTGTEAFF
TRBJ2-5	TRBV10-3	many	NA	TGTGCCATCCGCAGGGGAGAGACCCAGTACTTC	CAIRRGETQYF
TRBJ2-7	TRBV20-1	NA	NA	TGCAGTGCTAGCCGGGCTAGTGGGATCCGCGAGCTGTACTTC	CSASRASGIRELYF